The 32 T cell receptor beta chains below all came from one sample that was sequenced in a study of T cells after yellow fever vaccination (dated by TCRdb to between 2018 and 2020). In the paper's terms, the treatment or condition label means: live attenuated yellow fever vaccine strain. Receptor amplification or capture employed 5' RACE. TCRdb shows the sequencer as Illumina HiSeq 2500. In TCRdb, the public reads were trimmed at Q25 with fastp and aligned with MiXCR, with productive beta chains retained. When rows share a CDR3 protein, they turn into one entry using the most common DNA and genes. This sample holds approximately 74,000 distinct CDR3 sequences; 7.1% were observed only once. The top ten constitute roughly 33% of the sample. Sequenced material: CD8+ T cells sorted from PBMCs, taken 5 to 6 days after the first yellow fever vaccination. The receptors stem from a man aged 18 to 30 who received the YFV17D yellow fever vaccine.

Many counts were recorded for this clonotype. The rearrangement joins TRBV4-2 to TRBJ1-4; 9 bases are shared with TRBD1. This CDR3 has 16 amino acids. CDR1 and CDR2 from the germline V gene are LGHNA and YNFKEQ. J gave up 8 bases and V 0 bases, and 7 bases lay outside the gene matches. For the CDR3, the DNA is TGTGCCAGCAGCCAAGATCCGGGACAGGGTGGGGAAAAACTGTTTTTT. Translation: CASSQDPGQGGEKLFF.

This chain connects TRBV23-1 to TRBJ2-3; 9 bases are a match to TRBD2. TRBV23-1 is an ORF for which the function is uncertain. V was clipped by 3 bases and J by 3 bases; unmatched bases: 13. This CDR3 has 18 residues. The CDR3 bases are TGCGCCAGCAGTCAGCCTGGGGATCGCGGGGGGGCGACAGATACGCAGTATTTT. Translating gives CASSQPGDRGGATDTQYF.

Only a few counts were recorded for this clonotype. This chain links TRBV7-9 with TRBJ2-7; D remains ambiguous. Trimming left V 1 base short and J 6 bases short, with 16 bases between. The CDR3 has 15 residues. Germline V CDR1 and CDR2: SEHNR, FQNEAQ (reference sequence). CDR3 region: CASSLVTSPSTEQYF. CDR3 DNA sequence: TGTGCCAGCAGCTTAGTGACGTCGCCCTCTACCGAGCAGTACTTC.

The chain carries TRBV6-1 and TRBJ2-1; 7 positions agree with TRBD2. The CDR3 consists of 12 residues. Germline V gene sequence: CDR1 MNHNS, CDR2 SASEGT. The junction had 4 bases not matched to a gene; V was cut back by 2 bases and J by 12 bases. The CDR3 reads CASSELPGGQFF. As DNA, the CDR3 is TGTGCCAGCAGTGAACTCCCGGGAGGGCAGTTCTTC.

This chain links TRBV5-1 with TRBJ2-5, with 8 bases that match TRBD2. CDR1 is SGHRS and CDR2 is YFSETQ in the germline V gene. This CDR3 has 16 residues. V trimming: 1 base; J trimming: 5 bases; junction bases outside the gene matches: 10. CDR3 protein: CASSLKGAGVRETQYF. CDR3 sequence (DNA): TGCGCCAGCAGCTTGAAAGGAGCGGGGGTCCGGGAGACCCAGTACTTC.

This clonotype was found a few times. The CDR3 coding sequence is TGTGCCAGAAGCTCTTGGGGAAAGGGGCCCTACCTCGTCTCCTACGAGCAGTACTTC. It codes for CARSSWGKGPYLVSYEQYF. V gene TRBV5-3 combines with J gene TRBJ2-7, with D maybe TRBD1 (5 bases). TRBV5-3 counts as an open reading frame of uncertain function. Deletions cut 3 bases from V and 0 bases from J, with 25 bases between. The CDR3 sequence is 19 residues long.

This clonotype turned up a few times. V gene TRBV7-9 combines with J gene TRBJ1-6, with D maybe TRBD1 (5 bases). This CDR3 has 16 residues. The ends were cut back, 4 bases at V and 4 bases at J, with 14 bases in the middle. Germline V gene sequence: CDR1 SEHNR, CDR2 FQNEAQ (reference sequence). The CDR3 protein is CASSSRAGGYNSPLHF. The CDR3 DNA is TGTGCCAGCAGCTCCCGGGCCGGGGGGTATAATTCACCCCTCCACTTT.

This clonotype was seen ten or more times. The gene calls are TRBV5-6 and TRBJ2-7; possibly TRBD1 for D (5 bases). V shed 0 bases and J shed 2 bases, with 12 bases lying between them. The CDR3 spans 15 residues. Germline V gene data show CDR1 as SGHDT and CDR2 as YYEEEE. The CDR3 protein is CASSLAGNWAYEQYF. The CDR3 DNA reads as TGTGCCAGCAGCTTGGCAGGGAATTGGGCCTACGAGCAGTACTTC.

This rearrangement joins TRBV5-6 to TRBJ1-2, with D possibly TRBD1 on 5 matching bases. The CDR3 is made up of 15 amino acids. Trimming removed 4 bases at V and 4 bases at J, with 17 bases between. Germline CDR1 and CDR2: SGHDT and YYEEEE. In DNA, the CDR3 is TGTGCCAGCAGCCGGGAGATGGAGGGACTCTATGGCTACACCTTC. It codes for CASSREMEGLYGYTF.

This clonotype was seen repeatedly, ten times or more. CDR3 bases: TGTGCCAGCACCTCCCTGGGGGCTAGGTACAATGAGCAGTTCTTC. Translation gives CASTSLGARYNEQFF. The chain links TRBV27 to TRBJ2-1; tentatively, D is TRBD1 (6 bases). Per germline, CDR1 MNHEY and CDR2 SMNVEV (reference sequence). This CDR3 has 15 amino acids. V dropped 7 bases and J dropped 4 bases, with 17 bases sitting between them.

Here the CDR3 reads CASHNSGESSYEQYF. For the CDR3, the DNA is TGTGCCAGCCACAATAGCGGCGAGAGCTCCTACGAGCAGTACTTC. The chain uses TRBV6-1 and TRBJ2-7, with D possibly TRBD2 on 6 matching bases. Deletions cut 8 bases from V and 0 bases from J, with 17 bases between. Germline loops: CDR1 MNHNS, CDR2 SASEGT. This CDR3 is built from 15 residues.

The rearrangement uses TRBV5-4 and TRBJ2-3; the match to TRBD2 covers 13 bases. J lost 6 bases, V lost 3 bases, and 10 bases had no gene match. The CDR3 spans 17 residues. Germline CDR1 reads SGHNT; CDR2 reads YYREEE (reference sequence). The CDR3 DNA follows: TGTGCCAGCAGCTCCGGGACTAGCGGGGCTATGGTGGATACGCAGTATTTT. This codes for CASSSGTSGAMVDTQYF.

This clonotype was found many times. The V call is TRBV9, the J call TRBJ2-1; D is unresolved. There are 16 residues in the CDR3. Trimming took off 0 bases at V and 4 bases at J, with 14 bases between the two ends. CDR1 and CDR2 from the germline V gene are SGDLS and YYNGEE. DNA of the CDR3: TGTGCCAGCAGCGTAGCTAGAGGAGCTAGGTACAATGAGCAGTTCTTC. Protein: CASSVARGARYNEQFF.

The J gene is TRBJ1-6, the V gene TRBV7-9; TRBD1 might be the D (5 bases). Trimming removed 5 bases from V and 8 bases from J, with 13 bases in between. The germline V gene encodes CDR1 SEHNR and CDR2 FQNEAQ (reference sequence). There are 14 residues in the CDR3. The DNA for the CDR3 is TGTGCCAGCAGCCCCGCCGGGACTCATTCACCCCTCCACTTT. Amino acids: CASSPAGTHSPLHF.

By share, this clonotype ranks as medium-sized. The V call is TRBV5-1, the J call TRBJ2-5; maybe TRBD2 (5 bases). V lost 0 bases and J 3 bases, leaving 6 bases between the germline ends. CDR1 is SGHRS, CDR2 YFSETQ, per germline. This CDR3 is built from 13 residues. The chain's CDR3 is CASSLGRKETQYF. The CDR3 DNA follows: TGCGCCAGCAGCTTGGGGAGGAAAGAGACCCAGTACTTC.

The CDR3 sequence: CATRQGTSGANVLTF. The CDR3 nucleotides are TGTGCCACAAGACAGGGGACCTCTGGGGCCAACGTCCTGACTTTC. J is TRBJ2-6 and V is TRBV15; TRBD1 agrees at 8 bases. The CDR3 extends over 15 amino acids. Germline CDR1 reads LNHNV; CDR2 reads YYDKDF (reference sequence). V was pared by 9 bases and J by 0 bases, with 4 bases of the junction left unmatched.

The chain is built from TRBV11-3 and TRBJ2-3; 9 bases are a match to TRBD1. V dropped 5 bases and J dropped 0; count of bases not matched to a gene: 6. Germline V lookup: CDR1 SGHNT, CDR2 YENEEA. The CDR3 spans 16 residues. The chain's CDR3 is CASSPRTGASTDTQYF. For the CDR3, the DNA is TGTGCCAGCAGCCCGCGGACAGGGGCAAGCACAGATACGCAGTATTTT.

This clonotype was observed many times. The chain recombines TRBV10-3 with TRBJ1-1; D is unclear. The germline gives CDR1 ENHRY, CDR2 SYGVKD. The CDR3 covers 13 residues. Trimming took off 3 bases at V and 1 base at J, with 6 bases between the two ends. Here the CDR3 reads CAISDQRNTEAFF. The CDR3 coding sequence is TGTGCCATCAGTGATCAGAGGAACACTGAAGCTTTCTTT.

For the CDR3, the DNA is TGTGCCAGCAGCTTAGAAGGAGGCAGACCCTACGAGCAGTACGTC. As protein: CASSLEGGRPYEQYV. This chain uses TRBV7-2 with TRBJ2-7, with TRBD2 as a possible D gene (5 bases). The germline CDR1 and CDR2 sequences are SGHTA and FQGNSA. The CDR3 is 15 amino acids. Trimming took 1 base from V and 2 from J, leaving 12 bases between them.

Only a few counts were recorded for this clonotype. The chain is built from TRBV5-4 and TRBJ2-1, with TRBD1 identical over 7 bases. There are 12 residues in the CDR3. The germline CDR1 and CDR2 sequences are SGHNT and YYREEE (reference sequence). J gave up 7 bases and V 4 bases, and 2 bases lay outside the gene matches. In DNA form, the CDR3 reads TGTGCCAGCAGCGAACAGGGGAATGAGCAGTTCTTC. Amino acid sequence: CASSEQGNEQFF.

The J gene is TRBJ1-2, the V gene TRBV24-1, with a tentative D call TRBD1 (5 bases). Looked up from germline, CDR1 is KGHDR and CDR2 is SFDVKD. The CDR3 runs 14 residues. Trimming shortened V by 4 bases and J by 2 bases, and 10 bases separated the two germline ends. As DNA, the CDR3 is TGTGCCACCAGTGACCGGGACGCCAACTATGGCTACACCTTC. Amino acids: CATSDRDANYGYTF.

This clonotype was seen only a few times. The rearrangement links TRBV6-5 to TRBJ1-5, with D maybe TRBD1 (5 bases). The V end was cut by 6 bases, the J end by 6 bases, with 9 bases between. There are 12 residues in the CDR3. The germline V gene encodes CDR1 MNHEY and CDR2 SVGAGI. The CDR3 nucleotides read TGTGCCAGCAGGCAAGGGGCTCAGCCCCAGCATTTT. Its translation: CASRQGAQPQHF.

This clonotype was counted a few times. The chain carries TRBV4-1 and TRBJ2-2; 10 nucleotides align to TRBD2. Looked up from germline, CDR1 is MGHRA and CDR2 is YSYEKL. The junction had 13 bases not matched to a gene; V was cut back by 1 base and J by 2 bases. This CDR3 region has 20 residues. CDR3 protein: CASSQGAATSGDRNTGELFF. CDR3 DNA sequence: TGCGCCAGCAGCCAAGGGGCGGCAACTAGCGGGGACCGAAACACCGGGGAGCTGTTTTTT.

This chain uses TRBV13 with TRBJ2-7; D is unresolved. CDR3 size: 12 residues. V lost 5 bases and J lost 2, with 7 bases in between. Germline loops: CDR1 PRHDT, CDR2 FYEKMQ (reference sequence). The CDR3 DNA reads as TGTGCCAGCAGCCCTTGGCCCTACGAGCAGTACTTC. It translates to CASSPWPYEQYF. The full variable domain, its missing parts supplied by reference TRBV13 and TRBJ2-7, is AAGVIQSPRHLIKEKRETATLKCYPIPRHDTVYWYQQGPGQDPQFLISFYEKMQSDKGSIPDRFSAQQFSDYHSELNMSSLELGDSALYFCASSPWPYEQYFGPGTRLTVT.

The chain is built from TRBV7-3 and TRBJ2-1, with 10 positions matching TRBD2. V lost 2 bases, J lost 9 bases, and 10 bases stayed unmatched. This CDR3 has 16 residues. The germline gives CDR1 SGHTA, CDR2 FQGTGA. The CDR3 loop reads CASSLGTSGETSEQFF. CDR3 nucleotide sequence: TGTGCCAGCAGCTTAGGCACTAGCGGGGAAACCAGTGAGCAGTTCTTC.

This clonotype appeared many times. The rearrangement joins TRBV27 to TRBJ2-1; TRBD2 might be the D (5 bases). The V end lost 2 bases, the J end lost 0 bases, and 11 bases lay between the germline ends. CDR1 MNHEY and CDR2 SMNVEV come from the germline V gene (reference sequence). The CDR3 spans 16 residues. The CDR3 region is CASSLLGGSSYNEQFF. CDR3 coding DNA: TGTGCCAGCAGTTTACTAGGAGGTAGCTCCTACAATGAGCAGTTCTTC.

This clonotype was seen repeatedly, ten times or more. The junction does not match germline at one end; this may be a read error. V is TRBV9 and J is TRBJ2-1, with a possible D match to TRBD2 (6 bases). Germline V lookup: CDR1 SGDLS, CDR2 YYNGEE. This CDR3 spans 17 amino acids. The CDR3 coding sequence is TGTGCCAGCAGCGTAGCCTCTGGGGACTTCTCCCACAATGAGCAGTTCTTC. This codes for CASSVASGDFSHNEQFF.

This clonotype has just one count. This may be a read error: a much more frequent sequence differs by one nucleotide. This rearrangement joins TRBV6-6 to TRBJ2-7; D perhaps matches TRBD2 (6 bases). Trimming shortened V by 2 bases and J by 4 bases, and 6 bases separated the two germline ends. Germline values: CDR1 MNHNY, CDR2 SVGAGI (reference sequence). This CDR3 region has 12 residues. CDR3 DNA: TGTGCCAGCAGTTACGGGAGGTACGAGCAGTACTTC. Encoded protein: CASSYGRYEQYF.

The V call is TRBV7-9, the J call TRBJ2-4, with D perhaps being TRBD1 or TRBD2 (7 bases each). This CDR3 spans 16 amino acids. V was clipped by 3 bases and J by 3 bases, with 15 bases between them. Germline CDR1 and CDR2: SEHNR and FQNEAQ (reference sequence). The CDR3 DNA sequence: TGTGCCAGCAGCTTTCAAGGCAGGGGGGGCAAAAACATTCAGTACTTC. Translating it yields CASSFQGRGGKNIQYF.

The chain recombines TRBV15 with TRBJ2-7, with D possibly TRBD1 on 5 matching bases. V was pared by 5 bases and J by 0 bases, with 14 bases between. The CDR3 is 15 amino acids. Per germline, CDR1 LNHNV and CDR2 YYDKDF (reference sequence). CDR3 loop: CATSLTDFNSYEQYF. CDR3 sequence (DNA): TGTGCCACCAGCCTGACAGATTTTAACTCCTACGAGCAGTACTTC.

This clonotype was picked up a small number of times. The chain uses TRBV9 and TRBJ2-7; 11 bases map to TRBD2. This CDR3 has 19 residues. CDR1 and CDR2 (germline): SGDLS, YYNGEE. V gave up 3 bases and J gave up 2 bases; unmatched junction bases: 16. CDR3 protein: CASSAQKLAGGDNPYEQYF. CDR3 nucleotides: TGTGCCAGCAGCGCTCAGAAGCTAGCGGGGGGAGACAATCCCTACGAGCAGTACTTC.

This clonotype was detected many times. For the CDR3, the DNA is TGTGCCAGCAGCTTAGCGGGGACGGAAAGGGAAGCTTTCTTT. It is translated as CASSLAGTEREAFF. The rearrangement uses TRBV7-8 and TRBJ1-1; D possibly corresponds to TRBD1 (5 bases). The CDR3 loop spans 14 amino acids. V gave up 0 bases and J gave up 8 bases, with 13 bases separating them. Germline loops: CDR1 SGHVS, CDR2 FQNEAQ.